One sample yielded the 13 T cell receptor beta chains listed below, sequenced in a study of PD-1 blockade in classical Hodgkin lymphoma. Clones were sequenced by immunoSEQ multiplex PCR, and TCRdb holds only the in-frame ones, with some missing. The sample lists more than 20,000 clones, around 64% occurring once. Each patient relapsed following autologous stem cell transplantation, and prior brentuximab vedotin exposure differed. The starting material was peripheral blood mononuclear cells (PBMCs), obtained before the second cycle of nivolumab. The receptors derive from a human donor with classical Hodgkin lymphoma.

The gene calls are TRBV4-3 and TRBJ1-4, with 7 bases identical to TRBD1. Germline CDR1 reads LGHNA; CDR2 reads YSLEER. This CDR3 is 15 amino acids long. With 0 bases clipped from V and 3 bases from J, the junction kept 1 base outside the gene matches. CDR3 bases: TGCGCCAGCAGCCAAGATGGGACAGCTAATGAAAAACTGTTTTTT. Its protein product is CASSQDGTANEKLFF.

This clone turned up a few times. The gene calls are TRBV6-5 and TRBJ1-2; D might be TRBD1 (5 bases). Trimming shortened V by 6 bases and J by 6 bases, and 17 bases separated the two germline ends. The CDR3 covers 14 residues. Germline V gene sequence: CDR1 MNHEY, CDR2 SVGAGI. The CDR3 coding sequence is TGTGCCAGCAGACCCCGGGGCGCTGGGGATGGCTACACCTTC. This translates into CASRPRGAGDGYTF.

J is TRBJ1-2 and V is TRBV7-2; 10 bases line up with TRBD1. The CDR3 covers 15 residues. Germline V lookup: CDR1 SGHTA, CDR2 FQGNSA. V lost 4 bases, J lost 4 bases, and 6 bases stayed unmatched. The CDR3 spells CASSSDRGQGYGYTF. For the CDR3, the DNA is TGTGCCAGCAGCTCCGACAGGGGGCAAGGCTATGGCTACACCTTC.

The chain is built from TRBV4-1 and TRBJ2-2; unclear D gene. Germline-derived CDR1 and CDR2 are MGHRA and YSYEKL. Deletions cut 3 bases from V and 6 bases from J, with 11 bases between. This CDR3 is 14 amino acids long. The CDR3 coding sequence is TGCGCCAGCAGCCACCCCCCCGGCCCCGGGGAGCTGTTTTTT. It yields the protein CASSHPPGPGELFF.

CDR3 nucleotide sequence: TGCGCCAGCAGCCAAGAAGGGTGGGCGGGACTCGATGAGCAGTTCTTC. It codes for CASSQEGWAGLDEQFF. The chain is built from TRBV4-3 and TRBJ2-1, with a possible D match to TRBD2 (6 bases). CDR1 is LGHNA, CDR2 YSLEER, per germline. V lost 0 bases, J lost 8 bases, and 17 bases lay in between. The CDR3 runs 16 residues.

This clone was picked up a small number of times. The genes are TRBV5-6 and TRBJ2-5, with 7 positions matching TRBD1. Germline V lookup: CDR1 SGHDT, CDR2 YYEEEE. V was pared by 0 bases and J by 5 bases, with 4 bases of the junction left unmatched. This CDR3 spans 14 amino acids. CDR3 in amino acids: CASSLGQGGETQYF. The CDR3 bases are TGTGCCAGCAGCTTGGGACAGGGTGGGGAGACCCAGTACTTC.

The V call is TRBV12-2, the J call TRBJ1-2; the table calls TRBD1, which could not be checked here. TRBV12-2 is given as a pseudogene. The CDR3 covers 14 residues. In nucleotides, the CDR3 is TGTGCAAGTCGCTTAGCGGGAAGGGGCTATGGCTACACCTTC. Translation gives CASRLAGRGYGYTF.

The gene calls are TRBV28 and TRBJ1-2; 8 nucleotides line up with TRBD1. CDR1 and CDR2 from the germline V gene are MDHEN and SYDVKM. The CDR3 sequence is 16 residues long. V lost 8 bases and J lost 1; bases outside the gene matches: 12. The CDR3, as DNA: TGTGCCAGCCAGGGGGGCGGACAGGGTCGTAACTATGGCTACACCTTC. Its translation is CASQGGGQGRNYGYTF.

This clone has only a few counts. The chain is built from TRBV7-3 and TRBJ2-1; no clear D gene. The V gene's germline CDR1 is SGHTA and CDR2 FQGTGA. The CDR3 spans 13 residues. Between the trimmed V and J ends, which lost 2 bases and 4 bases, there was a span of 6 bases. CDR3 nucleotides: TGTGCCAGCAGCTTAGCGCAGTACAATGAGCAGTTCTTC. This translates into CASSLAQYNEQFF.

This clone was observed a single time. The rearrangement uses TRBV11-3 and TRBJ2-3, with D perhaps matching TRBD2 (6 bases). Germline V lookup: CDR1 SGHNT, CDR2 YENEEA. V dropped 2 bases and J dropped 8 bases, with 11 bases sitting between them. The CDR3 length is 13 residues. The CDR3 spells CASSLTMEGTQYF. The CDR3 nucleotides read TGTGCCAGCAGCTTAACGATGGAGGGTACGCAGTATTTT.

This clone was recorded only once. The chain combines TRBV28 with TRBJ2-7; 11 bases match TRBD2. There are 16 residues in the CDR3. V dropped 3 bases and J dropped 0; count of bases not matched to a gene: 4. Germline CDR1 MDHEN, CDR2 SYDVKM. This CDR3 reads CASSLGTSGLSYEQYF. The CDR3 nucleotides are TGTGCCAGCAGTTTGGGGACTAGCGGACTCTCCTACGAGCAGTACTTC.

This sequence joins TRBV29-1 and TRBJ1-1, with D possibly TRBD1 on 6 matching bases. The CDR3 is 13 residues long. CDR1 is SQVTM and CDR2 is ANQGSEA in the germline V gene. V was clipped by 6 bases and J by 4 bases, with 15 bases between them. CDR3 region: CSVAQGGGTEAFF. CDR3 coding DNA: TGCAGCGTCGCCCAGGGAGGGGGCACTGAAGCTTTCTTT.

The V gene is TRBV2, the J gene TRBJ1-1; D gene ambiguous. Germline loops: CDR1 SNHLY, CDR2 FYNNEI. The CDR3 is 13 residues long. Between the trimmed V and J ends, which lost 6 bases and 1 base, there was a span of 9 bases. The CDR3: CASSGEQNTEAFF. For the CDR3, the DNA is TGTGCCAGCAGCGGGGAGCAGAACACTGAAGCTTTCTTT.